Each of the 4 T cell receptor beta chains below was sequenced from the same sample in a study of cytomegalovirus exposure and HLA in healthy donors. The primer mix had 60 Vbeta and 13 Jbeta primers. Method: immunoSEQ multiplex PCR; TCRdb's copy keeps in-frame clones and lacks some. This sample has fewer than 100,000 clones, with about 79% found just once. Material for sequencing was PBMCs. The receptors here all came from a female donor in good health and CMV-seronegative.

The chain joins TRBV4-3 to TRBJ1-5; D gene unclear. In germline, CDR1 is LGHNA, CDR2 YSLEER. CDR3 size: 13 residues. With 0 bases removed from V and 11 bases from J, the gap between germline ends came to 11 bases. The CDR3 coding sequence is TGCGCCAGCAGCCAAGATCCATTTCGAGCCCAGCATTTT. Translation: CASSQDPFRAQHF.

The CDR3 reads CSVGSISRGSGTEAFF. The DNA of the CDR3 is TGCAGCGTCGGTTCCATTTCACGGGGATCGGGCACTGAAGCTTTCTTT. This rearrangement joins TRBV29-1 to TRBJ1-1, with D uncertain. The CDR3 is 16 amino acids. Germline V gene sequence: CDR1 SQVTM, CDR2 ANQGSEA. V lost 6 bases to trimming and J lost 4 bases, with 24 bases between them.

The chain joins TRBV5-6 to TRBJ2-7; possible D gene TRBD1, 6 bases. The CDR3 runs 15 residues. Germline assignment: CDR1 SGHDT and CDR2 YYEEEE. Trimming stripped 0 bases from V and 0 bases from J, with 10 bases between. The CDR3 nucleotides read TGTGCCAGCAGCTTGGCCGGACAGACCTCCTACGAGCAGTACTTC. Translating it yields CASSLAGQTSYEQYF. Filled out from reference TRBV5-6 and TRBJ2-7, the complete variable domain reads DAGVTQSPTHLIKTRGQQVTLRCSPKSGHDTVSWYQQALGQGPQFIFQYYEEEERQRGNFPDRFSGHQFPNYSSELNVNALLLGDSALYLCASSLAGQTSYEQYFGPGTRLTVT.

The rearrangement uses TRBV9 and TRBJ2-5; TRBD2 is a possible D gene (5 bases). This CDR3 region has 13 residues. Germline CDR1 SGDLS, CDR2 YYNGEE. Deletions cut 2 bases from V and 5 bases from J, with 10 bases between. The CDR3 spells CASSVGRMETQYF. The CDR3 region has the DNA TGTGCCAGCAGCGTGGGGAGAATGGAGACCCAGTACTTC.